The sequence of this T cell receptor beta chain was determined in a study of human T cells and chemical hapten exposure. TCRdb re-analysed the RACE reads in MiXCR, keeping a single row per CDR3 protein. Here the sample spans approximately 350,000 distinct CDR3 sequences, more than 5% being singletons. Time point given: patch test 2, 6 weeks after DPC sensitization. Treatment indicated: therapeutic diphenylcyclopropenone sensitization with weekly scalp DPC. The CDR3 is 15 amino acids. V lost 6 bases, J lost 1 base, and 14 bases lay in between. Germline CDR1 SNHLY, CDR2 FYNNEI. In its sample, this clonotype was seen a few times. Antigen specificity is unknown. Study-level points and caveats: The study found that DPC sensitization did not change TCRs above 1 in 1000 frequency.

The chain couples TRBV2 to TRBJ2-3; tentatively, D is TRBD1 (7 bases). This sample comprised whole blood, obtained in connection with sensitization to the hapten diphenylcyclopropenone (DPC). The clonotype was recovered from a woman aged 18-29 years with alopecia areata. Some clones in this sample may be carry-over from other donors' samples. The CDR3 reads CASSSEGAGTDTQYF. For the CDR3, the DNA is TGTGCCAGCAGCTCGGAGGGGGCTGGCACAGATACGCAGTATTTT.